What follows are 20 T cell receptor beta chains derived from one specimen sequenced in a study of beta chain features in type 1 diabetes (dated by TCRdb to about 2018). Points the paper makes about the study in general: A moderate but significant shortening of TCRB CDR3 length was observed in type 1 diabetes patients in all four CD4+ subsets.

For these TCRs, the target antigens are not known. Libraries were made using the immunoSEQ multiplex PCR assay. The entire amount of isolated RNA was reverse transcribed using the High Capacity cDNA Reverse Transcription Kit, so the sequenced TCRB transcripts were expressed ones. The immuneACCESS repertoire file appears here via TCRdb, limited to in-frame rearrangements. These files lack a portion of the clones; in checked studies, under half of the deficit traces to unresolved V genes, and the cause of the others is not known. The sample table holds under 150,000 clones, of which 17% were seen once. 2.6% of the sample goes to the ten largest clones. The sequenced sample consisted of central memory CD4+ T cells from blood. Receptor source: a man aged 18 to 29 with type 1 diabetes.

At least ten counts were recorded for this clone. CDR3 loop: CASMAGSYNEQFF. The CDR3 region has the DNA TGTGCCAGCATGGCAGGCTCCTACAATGAGCAGTTCTTC. The rearrangement links TRBV2 to TRBJ2-1; unclear D gene. The CDR3 runs to 13 residues. Germline V gene sequence: CDR1 SNHLY, CDR2 FYNNEI. Between the trimmed V and J ends, which lost 7 bases and 0 bases, there was a span of 7 bases.

This chain connects TRBV29-1 to TRBJ2-6; D possibly corresponds to TRBD1 (7 bases). Germline-derived CDR1 and CDR2 are SQVTM and ANQGSEA. The CDR3 length is 14 residues. The germline V and J ends were trimmed by 7 bases and 3 bases, with 13 bases remaining between them. Written as DNA, the CDR3 is TGCAGCGGGTACAGGGGAGGTGGGGCCAACGTCCTGACTTTC. Encoded protein: CSGYRGGGANVLTF.

The gene calls are TRBV28 and TRBJ2-1, with D possibly matching TRBD2 (5 bases). CDR1 is MDHEN, CDR2 SYDVKM, per germline. The V gene lost 6 bases and the J gene lost 12 bases, with 12 bases spanning the gap. This CDR3 spans 11 amino acids. DNA for the CDR3: TGTGCCAGCAGCAACGACCGGGGGCAGTTCTTC. Protein: CASSNDRGQFF.

The J gene is TRBJ2-7, the V gene TRBV30; D is unresolved. The CDR3 spans 11 residues. V lost 0 bases to trimming and J lost 3 bases, with 3 bases between them. Germline V gene lookup returns CDR1 GTSNPN and CDR2 SVGIG (reference sequence). The CDR3 DNA follows: TGTGCCTGGAGTGTTGGCTACGAGCAGTACTTC. The encoded protein is CAWSVGYEQYF.

The rearrangement uses TRBV5-1 and TRBJ2-6, with D perhaps TRBD1 or TRBD2 (5 bases each). V dropped 4 bases and J dropped 0 bases, with 11 bases sitting between them. The germline gives CDR1 SGHRS, CDR2 YFSETQ. The CDR3 has 16 amino acids. This CDR3 is CASSHGTNSGANVLTF. CDR3 nucleotide sequence: TGCGCCAGCAGCCATGGGACCAACTCTGGGGCCAACGTCCTGACTTTC.

This chain connects TRBV19 to TRBJ2-1; 7 positions agree with TRBD2. Germline V gene sequence: CDR1 LNHDA, CDR2 SQIVND (reference sequence). This CDR3 region has 13 residues. Trimming took 5 bases from V and 3 from J; bases not matched to a gene: 1. CDR3 amino acids: CASSLAVYNEQFF. CDR3 sequence (DNA): TGTGCCAGTAGTCTAGCGGTCTACAATGAGCAGTTCTTC.

Only a few counts were recorded for this clone. The chain has TRBV4-3 and TRBJ2-5, with 8 nucleotides matching TRBD1. Germline V lookup: CDR1 LGHNA, CDR2 YSLEER. The CDR3 runs 15 residues. The V segment lost 3 bases and the J segment 6 bases; nucleotides outside the gene matches: 9. CDR3 coding DNA: TGCGCCAGCAGCCAGTTGGGACAGGCAAAAAAGACCCAGTACTTC. Amino acids: CASSQLGQAKKTQYF.

This clone was recorded many times. This sample includes further DNA sequences coding for the same CDR3. V is TRBV5-1 and J is TRBJ2-7, with D unclear. Germline CDR1 SGHRS, CDR2 YFSETQ. V was trimmed by 1 base and J by 2 bases, leaving 7 bases between them. The CDR3 consists of 13 residues. CDR3 loop: CASSLRLAYEQYF. CDR3 nucleotides: TGCGCCAGCAGCTTGCGGCTAGCCTACGAGCAGTACTTC.

The chain joins TRBV27 to TRBJ1-1; 8 bases are shared with TRBD1. The germline V gene encodes CDR1 MNHEY and CDR2 SMNVEV (reference sequence). The CDR3 covers 17 residues. V lost 10 bases, J lost 1 base, and 17 bases stayed unmatched. CDR3 residues: CAIRLRGTGTGNTEAFF. Written as DNA, the CDR3 is TGTGCCATCAGACTAAGGGGTACCGGGACAGGGAACACTGAAGCTTTCTTT.

CDR3 DNA sequence: TGTGCCAGCAGCCCAGGGGTAGGGAACACCGGGGAGCTGTTTTTT. Its protein is CASSPGVGNTGELFF. J is TRBJ2-2 and V is TRBV7-9; tentatively, D is TRBD1 (6 bases). The CDR3 contains 15 residues. Trimming stripped 5 bases from V and 1 base from J, with 11 bases between. CDR1 and CDR2 (germline): SEHNR, FQNEAQ (reference sequence).

In this sample, this clone turned up a few times. A much more abundant neighbour one base away suggests this may be a read error. CDR3 in amino acids: CASSEYGPETQYF. Here the CDR3 DNA reads TGTGCCAGCAGTGAGTATGGGCCAGAGACCCAGTACTTC. V usage is TRBV2 and J usage is TRBJ2-5; D call uncertain. The CDR3 extends over 13 amino acids. Trimming stripped 3 bases from V and 4 bases from J, with 9 bases between. Germline CDR1 SNHLY, CDR2 FYNNEI.

The chain uses TRBV10-3 and TRBJ1-3; 9 bases are a match to TRBD1. The CDR3 has 14 residues. CDR1 is ENHRY and CDR2 is SYGVKD in the germline V gene. V dropped 10 bases and J dropped 0; count of bases not matched to a gene: 4. DNA of the CDR3: TGTGCCACGGGACAGGGCCACTCTGGAAACACCATATATTTT. It translates to CATGQGHSGNTIYF.

The V gene is TRBV28, the J gene TRBJ2-3; a weak D match, TRBD2 (7 bases). The CDR3 has 15 residues. The V end lost 2 bases, the J end lost 5 bases, and 14 bases lay between the germline ends. From germline, CDR1 is MDHEN and CDR2 SYDVKM. The CDR3 bases are TGTGCCAGCAGTTTAGGCGGGGGCCGGGGAGATACGCAGTATTTT. Amino acid sequence: CASSLGGGRGDTQYF.

A remark on this clone: In this CDR3 the conserved last residue, phenylalanine or tryptophan, is missing, so a read error is likely. The CDR3 sequence: CASSQEYSEQYL. In DNA, the CDR3 is TGTGCCAGCAGCCAAGAGTATAGCGAGCAGTACCTC. The chain has TRBV14 and TRBJ2-7, with no clear D. V was shortened by 0 bases and J by 6 bases, with 6 bases between the two germline ends. The CDR3 totals 12 residues. Germline assignment: CDR1 SGHDN and CDR2 FVKESK.

This clone was seen a few times. The chain employs TRBV12-2 and TRBJ2-2; the table's D gene call, TRBD2, was not cross checked with the DNA. TRBV12-2 is a pseudogene. The length of the CDR3 is 14 residues. The CDR3 sequence: CASRLTGYTGELFF. The CDR3 bases are TGTGCAAGTCGCTTAACGGGATATACCGGGGAGCTGTTTTTT.

This chain uses TRBV7-6 with TRBJ2-5; possibly TRBD1 or TRBD2 for D (6 bases each). Germline V gene data show CDR1 as SGHVS and CDR2 as FNYEAQ. Trimming removed 5 bases from V and 12 bases from J, with 16 bases in between. This CDR3 spans 12 amino acids. CDR3 loop: CASSPGDSWKYF. DNA for the CDR3: TGTGCCAGCAGCCCAGGGGACTCGTGGAAGTACTTC.

This clone was seen a handful of times. V usage is TRBV30 and J usage is TRBJ2-1, with 8 bases matching TRBD2. This CDR3 region has 15 residues. The V gene end was trimmed by 8 bases and the J gene end by 4 bases; junction bases not matched to a gene: 13. The germline V gene has CDR1 GTSNPN and CDR2 SVGIG (reference sequence). CDR3 sequence reads: CARTPASGYYNEQFF. The CDR3 DNA reads as TGTGCCAGGACCCCCGCTAGCGGGTATTACAATGAGCAGTTCTTC.

In its sample, this clone was seen a few times. This sequence joins TRBV29-1 and TRBJ1-5, with D possibly being TRBD1 (6 bases). V lost 7 bases to trimming and J lost 6 bases, with 16 bases between them. The CDR3 covers 13 residues. The germline gives CDR1 SQVTM, CDR2 ANQGSEA. The CDR3 DNA reads TGCAGCGCTACAACAGGGTCTTTTCAGCCCCAGCATTTT. Protein: CSATTGSFQPQHF.

The chain couples TRBV5-4 to TRBJ2-5; D unclear. Per germline, CDR1 SGHNT and CDR2 YYREEE (reference sequence). This CDR3 is built from 17 residues. V dropped 4 bases and J dropped 2 bases, with 21 bases sitting between them. The CDR3 sequence is CASSPVGRPFIQETQYF. CDR3 DNA sequence: TGTGCCAGCAGCCCGGTTGGCCGACCCTTTATACAAGAGACCCAGTACTTC. Together with reference TRBV5-4 and TRBJ2-5, the CDR3 gives the full variable domain: ETGVTQSPTHLIKTRGQQVTLRCSSQSGHNTVSWYQQALGQGPQFIFQYYREEENGRGNFPPRFSGLQFPNYSSELNVNALELDDSALYLCASSPVGRPFIQETQYFGPGTRLLVL.

The sample holds a few counts of this clone. The rearrangement links TRBV7-2 to TRBJ2-5, with D possibly matching TRBD1 (6 bases). Looked up from germline, CDR1 is SGHTA and CDR2 is FQGNSA. V was clipped by 5 bases and J by 4 bases, with 11 bases between them. This CDR3 is built from 13 residues. This CDR3 is CASSPDRIETQYF. CDR3 DNA: TGTGCCAGCAGCCCCGACAGGATAGAGACCCAGTACTTC.